What follows are 20 T cell receptor beta chains derived from one specimen sequenced in a study of cytomegalovirus exposure and HLA in healthy donors. Primers included in the PCR were 60 Vbeta and 13 Jbeta primers. Profiling relied on immunoSEQ multiplex PCR, and the TCRdb table lists in-frame clones only, not all of them. This table has about 140,000 clones, 60% to 80% appearing once. The sequenced material came from PBMCs. All receptors come from a man between 18 and 29 years old in good health and CMV-seronegative.

The chain combines TRBV4-2 with TRBJ1-2, with D unresolved. The V gene's germline CDR1 is LGHNA and CDR2 YNFKEQ. CDR3 length equals 15 residues. The V end lost 6 bases, the J end lost 4 bases, and 18 bases lay between the germline ends. The CDR3 bases are TGTGCCAGCAGTCCCCCCAGATCGGGGAGCTATGGCTACACCTTC. The encoded protein is CASSPPRSGSYGYTF.

About this clone itself: Different DNA sequences within this sample yield the same CDR3. Here the CDR3 DNA reads TGTGCCAGCAGCGCCGATTACTTCAATGAGCAGTTCTTC. This encodes CASSADYFNEQFF. The chain employs TRBV7-9 and TRBJ2-1; D not certain. CDR3 length equals 13 residues. Trimming took 5 bases from V and 6 from J, leaving 11 bases between them. Germline CDR1 reads SEHNR; CDR2 reads FQNEAQ (reference sequence).

The table lists this clone with a count of one. At the DNA level, this CDR3 is encoded by other sequences in the same sample as well. This chain connects TRBV7-2 to TRBJ2-1; possible D gene TRBD2, 6 bases. Germline-derived CDR1 and CDR2 are SGHTA and FQGNSA. This CDR3 region has 15 residues. Trimming cost V 0 bases and J 4 bases, with 10 bases left between them. The CDR3 region is CASSLARDFYNEQFF. CDR3 nucleotides: TGTGCCAGCAGCTTAGCGCGGGACTTTTACAATGAGCAGTTCTTC.

The chain is built from TRBV5-1 and TRBJ2-7, with 9 bases aligning to TRBD1. Trimming removed 4 bases from V and 5 bases from J; junction bases left unmatched: 7. Germline V gene sequence: CDR1 SGHRS, CDR2 YFSETQ. The CDR3 has 14 residues. DNA for the CDR3: TGCGCCAGCAGCAACTGGGGACAGGGAGACGAGCAGTACTTC. Translation: CASSNWGQGDEQYF.

V is TRBV4-3 and J is TRBJ1-2; D is unclear. The CDR3 has 13 amino acids. Germline-derived CDR1 and CDR2 are LGHNA and YSLEER. The V end was cut by 0 bases, the J end by 5 bases, with 7 bases between. CDR3 loop: CASSQDEQYGYTF. For the CDR3, the DNA is TGCGCCAGCAGCCAAGATGAACAGTATGGCTACACCTTC.

The chain recombines TRBV7-6 with TRBJ1-2; D is uncertain. Germline CDR1 is SGHVS and CDR2 is FNYEAQ. The CDR3 consists of 13 residues. V was clipped by 8 bases and J by 3 bases, with 13 bases between them. Here the CDR3 reads CASSQSEDYGYTF. The CDR3 nucleotides are TGTGCCAGCTCTCAGTCGGAGGACTATGGCTACACCTTC.

This clone was observed a handful of times. CDR3 region: CASRQTENSNQPQHF. The CDR3 DNA sequence: TGCGCCAGCAGACAGACAGAGAATAGCAATCAGCCCCAGCATTTT. The J gene is TRBJ1-5, the V gene TRBV5-1; tentatively, D is TRBD1 (5 bases). Trimming cost V 5 bases and J 0 bases, with 12 bases left between them. Germline values: CDR1 SGHRS, CDR2 YFSETQ. The CDR3 is made up of 15 amino acids.

Note on this clone: One end of the junction varies from germline; a read error may be responsible. The rearrangement links TRBV7-9 to TRBJ1-6, with 9 bases fitting TRBD1. CDR1 SEHNR and CDR2 FQNEAQ come from the germline V gene (reference sequence). This CDR3 comprises 15 residues. CDR3: CSSSFWTGDYSPLHF. In nucleotides, the CDR3 is TGTTCCAGCAGCTTCTGGACAGGGGATTATTCACCCCTCCACTTT.

A single count supports this clone. The chain carries TRBV7-2 and TRBJ1-5; the D gene is possibly TRBD1 (6 bases). The ends were cut back, 1 base at V and 6 bases at J, with 16 bases in the middle. Germline loops: CDR1 SGHTA, CDR2 FQGNSA. The CDR3 covers 16 residues. CDR3 residues: CASSLGITGPGQPQHF. CDR3 coding DNA: TGTGCCAGCAGCTTAGGGATCACAGGGCCGGGTCAGCCCCAGCATTTT.

The chain employs TRBV9 and TRBJ1-2, with 7 bases lining up with TRBD1. The CDR3 has 14 amino acids. Germline loops: CDR1 SGDLS, CDR2 YYNGEE. V lost 3 bases to trimming and J lost 2 bases; unmatched junction nucleotides: 4. The CDR3: CASSGGQLNYGYTF. The CDR3 nucleotides read TGTGCCAGCAGCGGGGGACAGCTAAACTATGGCTACACCTTC.

The chain couples TRBV4-1 to TRBJ1-2; TRBD1 is a possible D gene (5 bases). There are 13 residues in the CDR3. V was shortened by 1 base and J by 7 bases, with 10 bases between the two germline ends. From germline, CDR1 is MGHRA and CDR2 YSYEKL. CDR3 sequence reads: CASSQGQFGGYTF. CDR3 nucleotide sequence: TGCGCCAGCAGCCAAGGACAGTTTGGTGGCTACACCTTC.

The rearrangement uses TRBV10-3 and TRBJ2-5, with a possible D match to TRBD2 (6 bases). CDR3 size: 15 residues. Germline V gives CDR1 ENHRY, CDR2 SYGVKD. Trimming took 0 bases from V and 5 from J, leaving 13 bases between them. CDR3 region: CAISESGGPGETQYF. CDR3 sequence (DNA): TGTGCCATCAGTGAGTCCGGGGGACCCGGGGAGACCCAGTACTTC.

The chain carries TRBV4-3 and TRBJ1-1; weak D call: TRBD1 (6 bases). This CDR3 is built from 16 residues. CDR1 is LGHNA, CDR2 YSLEER, per germline. Trimming stripped 0 bases from V and 0 bases from J, with 11 bases between. The CDR3 region has the DNA TGCGCCAGCAGCCAAGACTCGACAGGTTTGAACACTGAAGCTTTCTTT. Protein product: CASSQDSTGLNTEAFF.

The V and J genes are TRBV9 and TRBJ2-2, with TRBD1 matching 9 bases. Trimming at V came to 2 bases and at J to 0 bases, leaving 8 bases not matched to a gene. From germline, CDR1 is SGDLS and CDR2 YYNGEE. There are 18 residues in the CDR3. The CDR3 nucleotides are TGTGCCAGCAGCGTCATAACAGGGGGCCCAGCGAACACCGGGGAGCTGTTTTTT. It yields the protein CASSVITGGPANTGELFF.

The chain recombines TRBV5-6 with TRBJ2-3; TRBD1 agrees at 7 bases. V lost 0 bases, J lost 1 base, and 8 bases stayed unmatched. The CDR3 has 17 amino acids. Germline V lookup: CDR1 SGHDT, CDR2 YYEEEE. The CDR3 DNA reads TGTGCCAGCAGCTTGGTTTACAGGGGACCGCGCACAGATACGCAGTATTTT. It translates to CASSLVYRGPRTDTQYF.

The J gene is TRBJ1-5, the V gene TRBV5-8, with D hard to call. Deletions cut 1 base from V and 4 bases from J, with 6 bases between. Germline values: CDR1 SGHTS, CDR2 YDEGEE. This CDR3 contains 13 residues. CDR3 region: CASSLYGNQPQHF. The CDR3 DNA follows: TGTGCCAGCAGCTTGTACGGGAATCAGCCCCAGCATTTT. Variable domain in full (rest from reference TRBV5-8 and TRBJ1-5): EAGVTQSPTHLIKTRGQQATLRCSPISGHTSVYWYQQALGLGLQFLLWYDEGEERNRGNFPPRFSGRQFPNYSSELNVNALELEDSALYLCASSLYGNQPQHFGDGTRLSIL.

J is TRBJ1-2 and V is TRBV6-5, with 7 positions matching TRBD1. V lost 6 bases and J lost 8; bases outside the gene matches: 9. Germline V lookup: CDR1 MNHEY, CDR2 SVGAGI. The CDR3 loop spans 13 amino acids. The CDR3: CASSSGTAKGYTF. For the CDR3, the DNA is TGTGCCAGCAGCTCGGGGACAGCAAAGGGCTACACCTTC.

J is TRBJ1-1 and V is TRBV7-2, with 8 bases identical to TRBD1. Germline CDR1 reads SGHTA; CDR2 reads FQGNSA. The CDR3 extends over 15 amino acids. V lost 5 bases to trimming and J lost 4 bases; unmatched junction nucleotides: 9. CDR3 bases: TGTGCCAGCAGCGGCAACAGGGGGGGTAGCACTGAAGCTTTCTTT. Translation gives CASSGNRGGSTEAFF.

DNA for the CDR3: TGCGCCAGCAGCTTGGCCAGGGCCCAAGAGACCCAGTACTTC. Translation gives CASSLARAQETQYF. This chain links TRBV5-1 with TRBJ2-5, with D perhaps matching TRBD1 (5 bases). This CDR3 is built from 14 residues. V lost 0 bases, J lost 1 base, and 7 bases lay in between. Per germline, CDR1 SGHRS and CDR2 YFSETQ.

Remarks on this clone: Mismatch with germline at one junction end may stem from a read error. CDR3 amino acids: CASSREGTSNF. CDR3 DNA sequence: TGTGCCAGCAGTAGGGAGGGCACGTCCAACTTC. The genes are TRBV6-1 and TRBJ1-2; D is unclear. This CDR3 spans 11 amino acids. The germline V gene encodes CDR1 MNHNS and CDR2 SASEGT.